Detailed here is one TCR beta chain. Its antigen is not known. The CDR3 loop spans 13 amino acids. Germline CDR1 SQVTM, CDR2 ANQGSEA. V lost 4 bases and J 4 bases, leaving 10 bases between the germline ends. The data were obtained in a study of cytomegalovirus exposure and HLA in healthy donors. The PCR employed 60 Vbeta primers together with 13 Jbeta primers. Authors' analysis steps: Later work found 80 million to 85 million unique TCR beta chains, with 9 million to 13 million shared. Method: immunoSEQ multiplex PCR; TCRdb's copy keeps in-frame clones and lacks some. V and J calls and clone size follow that table, whereas D and trimming were derived from the DNA. This listing includes under 200,000 clones. Overall study results and limits: Using a false discovery rate of 0.05, a later analysis showed that 15,000 to 20,000 TCR beta sequences were associated with HLA alleles. Sequencing artifact likely explains a cluster of highly shared sequence variants.

This receptor was identified in a woman aged 18-29 years in good health and CMV-seropositive. The sequenced sample consisted of PBMCs. The gene calls are TRBV29-1 and TRBJ1-4; D unresolved. The CDR3, as DNA: TGCAGCGTTGTCGGACTGTATAATGAAAAACTGTTTTTT. Residues: CSVVGLYNEKLFF.